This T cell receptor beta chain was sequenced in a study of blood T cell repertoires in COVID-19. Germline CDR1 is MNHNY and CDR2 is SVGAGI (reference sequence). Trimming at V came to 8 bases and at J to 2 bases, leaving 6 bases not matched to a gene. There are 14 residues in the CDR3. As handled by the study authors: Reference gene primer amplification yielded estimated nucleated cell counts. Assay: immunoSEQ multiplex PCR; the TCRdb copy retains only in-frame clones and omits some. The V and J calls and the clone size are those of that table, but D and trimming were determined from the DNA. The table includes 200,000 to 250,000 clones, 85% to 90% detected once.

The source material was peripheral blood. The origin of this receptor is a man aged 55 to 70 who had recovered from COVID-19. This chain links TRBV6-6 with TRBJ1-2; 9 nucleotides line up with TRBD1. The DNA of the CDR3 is TGTGCCAGCTCCCCCGGGACAGGGAACTATGGCTACACCTTC. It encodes CASSPGTGNYGYTF.